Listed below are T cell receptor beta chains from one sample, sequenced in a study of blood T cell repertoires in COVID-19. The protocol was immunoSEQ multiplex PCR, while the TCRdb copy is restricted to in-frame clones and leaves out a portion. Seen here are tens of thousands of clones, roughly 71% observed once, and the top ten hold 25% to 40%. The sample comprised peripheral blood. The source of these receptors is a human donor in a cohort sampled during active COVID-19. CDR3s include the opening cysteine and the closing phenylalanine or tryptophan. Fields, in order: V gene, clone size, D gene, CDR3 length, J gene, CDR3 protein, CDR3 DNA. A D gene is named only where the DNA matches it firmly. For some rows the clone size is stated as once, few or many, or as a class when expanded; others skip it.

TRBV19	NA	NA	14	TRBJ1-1	CASTGQFMNTEAFF	TGTGCCAGTACCGGACAGTTCATGAACACTGAAGCTTTCTTT
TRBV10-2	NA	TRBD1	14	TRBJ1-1	CASSESGGGIEAFF	TGCGCCAGCAGTGAGTCAGGAGGGGGCATTGAAGCTTTCTTT
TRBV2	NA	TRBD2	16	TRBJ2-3	CASSDASGGSTDTQYF	TGTGCCAGCAGTGACGCTAGCGGGGGAAGCACAGATACGCAGTATTTT
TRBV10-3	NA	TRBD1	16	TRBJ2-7	CAISDLTGDSPYEQYF	TGTGCCATCAGTGATCTTACAGGGGACAGTCCCTACGAGCAGTACTTC
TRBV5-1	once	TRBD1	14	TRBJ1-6	CASSLGQGASPLHF	TGCGCCAGCAGCTTGGGTCAGGGGGCTTCACCCCTCCACTTT
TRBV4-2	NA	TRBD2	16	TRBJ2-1	CASSRAGLAGEGEQFF	TGTGCCAGCAGCCGAGCGGGACTAGCGGGAGAAGGTGAGCAGTTCTTC
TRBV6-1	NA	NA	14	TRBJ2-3	CASSEAGQTDTQYF	TGTGCCAGCAGTGAAGCCGGACAGACAGATACGCAGTATTTT
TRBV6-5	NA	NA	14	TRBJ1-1	CASSYTRVDTEAFF	TGTGCCAGCAGTTACACCAGGGTTGACACTGAAGCTTTCTTT
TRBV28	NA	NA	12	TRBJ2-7	CASRGDTYEQYF	TGTGCCAGCAGGGGGGACACCTACGAGCAGTACTTC
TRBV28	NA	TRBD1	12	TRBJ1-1	CASSDRDRVAFF	TGTGCCAGCAGCGACCGGGACAGGGTTGCTTTCTTT
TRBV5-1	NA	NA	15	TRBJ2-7	CASSPVAQGLYEQYF	TGCGCCAGCAGCCCGGTCGCGCAGGGGTTGTACGAGCAGTACTTC
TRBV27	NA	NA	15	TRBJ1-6	CASSLQARANSPLHF	TGTGCCAGCAGTTTACAGGCCAGGGCGAATTCACCCCTCCACTTT
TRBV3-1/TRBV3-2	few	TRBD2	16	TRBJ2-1	CASSQGRGLAGDERFF	TGTGCCAGCAGCCAAGGGCGGGGACTAGCGGGGGATGAGCGATTCTTC
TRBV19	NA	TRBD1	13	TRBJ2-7	CASRSTRGHEQYF	TGTGCCAGTAGGTCCACCAGGGGGCACGAGCAGTACTTC
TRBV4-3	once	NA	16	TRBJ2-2	CASSQESRADTGELFF	TGCGCCAGCAGCCAAGAGTCCAGGGCGGACACCGGGGAGCTGTTTTTT
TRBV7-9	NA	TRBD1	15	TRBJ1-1	CASSLSGQANTEAFF	TGTGCCAGCAGCCTTTCGGGACAGGCGAACACTGAAGCTTTCTTT
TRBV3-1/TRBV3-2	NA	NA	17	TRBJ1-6	CASSQDLPGSWNSPLHF	TGTGCCAGCAGCCAAGATTTACCAGGCTCATGGAATTCACCCCTCCACTTT
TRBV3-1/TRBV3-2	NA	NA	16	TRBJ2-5	CASSQEGTRGRETQYF	TGTGCCAGCAGCCAAGAAGGGACCAGGGGTCGAGAGACCCAGTACTTC
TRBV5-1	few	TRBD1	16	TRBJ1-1	CASSRDRGNMNTEAFF	TGCGCCAGCAGCCGGGACAGGGGAAATATGAACACTGAAGCTTTCTTT
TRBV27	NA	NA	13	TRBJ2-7	CASSFQAPYEQYF	TGTGCCAGCAGTTTCCAGGCCCCCTACGAGCAGTACTTC
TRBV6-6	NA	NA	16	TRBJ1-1	CASSWEGGHVDTEAFF	TGTGCCAGCAGTTGGGAGGGGGGGCATGTGGACACTGAAGCTTTCTTT
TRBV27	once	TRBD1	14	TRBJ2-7	CASSRGTGGYEQYF	TGTGCCAGCAGCCGGGGGACAGGGGGCTACGAGCAGTACTTC
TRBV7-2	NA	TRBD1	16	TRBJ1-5	CASSIGTGPSNQPQHF	TGTGCCAGCAGCATCGGGACAGGGCCCTCCAATCAGCCCCAGCATTTT
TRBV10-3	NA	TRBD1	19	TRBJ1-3	CAISSGGQGRMYPGNTIYF	TGTGCCATCAGTTCTGGAGGACAGGGGCGGATGTACCCTGGAAACACCATATATTTT
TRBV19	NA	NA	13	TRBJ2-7	CASSMADSYEQYF	TGTGCCAGTAGTATGGCAGATTCCTACGAGCAGTACTTC
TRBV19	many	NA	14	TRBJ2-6	CATRHLSGANVLTF	TGTGCCACCAGGCATCTCTCTGGGGCCAACGTCCTGACTTTC
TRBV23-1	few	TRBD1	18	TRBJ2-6	CASSPTGRRNSGANVLTF	TGCGCCAGCAGTCCGACAGGGCGGCGGAACTCTGGGGCCAACGTCCTGACTTTC
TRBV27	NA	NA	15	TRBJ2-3	CASSLTAIGTDTQYF	TGTGCCAGCAGTTTAACCGCGATTGGCACAGATACGCAGTATTTT
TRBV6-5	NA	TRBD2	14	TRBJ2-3	CASGSSGFTDTQYF	TGTGCCAGCGGGTCTAGCGGTTTCACAGATACGCAGTATTTT
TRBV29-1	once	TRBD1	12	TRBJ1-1	CSVSGTGVEAFF	TGCAGCGTGTCCGGGACAGGGGTCGAAGCTTTCTTT
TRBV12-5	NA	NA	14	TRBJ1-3	CASGLRQGGNTIYF	TGTGCTAGTGGTTTGCGCCAGGGTGGAAACACCATATATTTT
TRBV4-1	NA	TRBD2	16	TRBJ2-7	CASSHLSSGSYYEQYF	TGCGCCAGCAGCCATCTATCTAGCGGGAGCTACTACGAGCAGTACTTC
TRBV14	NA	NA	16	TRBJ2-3	CASSQFGGTHTDTQYF	TGTGCCAGCAGCCAATTCGGCGGAACTCACACAGATACGCAGTATTTT
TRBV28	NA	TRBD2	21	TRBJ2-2	CASSFTPHYGLAGANTGELFF	TGTGCCAGCAGTTTCACGCCTCACTACGGACTAGCGGGGGCGAACACCGGGGAGCTGTTTTTT
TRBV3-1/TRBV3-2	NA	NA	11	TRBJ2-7	CASSQQRRQYF	TGTGCCAGCAGCCAACAAAGGAGGCAGTACTTC
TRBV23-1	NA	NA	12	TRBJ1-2	CANRGFHYGYTF	TGCGCCAACCGCGGGTTCCACTATGGCTACACCTTC
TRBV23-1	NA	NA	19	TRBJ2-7	CASSQSLEGQIFTDYEQYF	TGCGCCAGCAGTCAATCGCTGGAGGGCCAGATTTTCACCGATTACGAGCAGTACTTC
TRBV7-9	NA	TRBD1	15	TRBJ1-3	CASSFEGARSDAIYF	TGTGCCAGCAGCTTTGAGGGGGCGCGTTCGGACGCCATATATTTT
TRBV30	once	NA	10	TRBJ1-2	CAWDRGGYTF	TGTGCCTGGGACAGAGGGGGCTACACCTTC
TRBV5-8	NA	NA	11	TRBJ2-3	CASSMTRAQYF	TGTGCCAGCAGCATGACCCGGGCGCAGTATTTT
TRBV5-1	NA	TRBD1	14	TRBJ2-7	CASSSGQGSGEQYF	TGCGCCAGCAGCTCCGGACAGGGAAGCGGCGAGCAGTACTTC
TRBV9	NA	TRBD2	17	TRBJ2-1	CASSVDPSGSPYNEQFF	TGTGCCAGCAGCGTAGACCCTAGCGGGAGCCCCTACAATGAGCAGTTCTTC
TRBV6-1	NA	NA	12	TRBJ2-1	CASSETQDEQFF	TGTGCCAGCAGTGAAACGCAGGATGAGCAGTTCTTC
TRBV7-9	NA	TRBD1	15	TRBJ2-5	CASSSYGQGQETQYF	TGTGCCAGCAGCTCCTACGGACAGGGACAAGAGACCCAGTACTTC
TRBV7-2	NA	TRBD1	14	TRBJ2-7	CASSLGQGRYEQYF	TGTGCCAGCAGCTTGGGACAGGGTAGGTACGAGCAGTACTTC
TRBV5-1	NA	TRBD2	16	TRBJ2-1	CASSFQSGGGYNEQFF	TGCGCCAGCAGCTTCCAGAGCGGGGGGGGATACAATGAGCAGTTCTTC
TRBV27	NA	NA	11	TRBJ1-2	CASGRGDGYTF	TGTGCCAGCGGCCGGGGTGATGGCTACACCTTC
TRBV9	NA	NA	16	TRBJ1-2	CASSADAGQNNYGYTF	TGTGCCAGCAGCGCAGATGCGGGGCAAAATAACTATGGCTACACCTTC
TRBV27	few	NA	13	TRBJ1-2	CASSLRRGYGYTF	TGTGCCAGCAGTTTACGGCGGGGGTATGGCTACACCTTC
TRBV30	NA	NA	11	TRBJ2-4	CAWSPRDIQYF	TGTGCCTGGAGTCCCCGGGACATTCAGTACTTC
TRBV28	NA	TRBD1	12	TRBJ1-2	CASSLTGAGYTF	TGTGCCAGCAGTCTGACAGGGGCTGGCTACACCTTC
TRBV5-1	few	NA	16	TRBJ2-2	CASSSSSTGNTGELFF	TGCGCCAGCAGCTCCTCATCGACAGGGAACACCGGGGAGCTGTTTTTT
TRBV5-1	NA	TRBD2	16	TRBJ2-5	CASSLRVAGGQETQYF	TGCGCCAGCAGCTTAAGAGTAGCGGGGGGACAAGAGACCCAGTACTTC
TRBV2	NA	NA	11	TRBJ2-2	CASSGYGELFF	TGTGCCAGCAGTGGCTACGGGGAGCTGTTTTTT